These 14 T cell receptor beta chains were all obtained from the same sample, sequenced in a study of blood T cell repertoires in COVID-19. Generated by immunoSEQ multiplex PCR, the TCRdb table keeps only in-frame clones and is missing some. The sample includes tens of thousands of clones, 60% to 85% of them seen just once. Sequencing was carried out using peripheral blood. These receptors all stem from a man in his 70s with acute or convalescent COVID-19.

The chain couples TRBV7-2 to TRBJ2-1; D is perhaps TRBD1 (5 bases). Looked up from germline, CDR1 is SGHTA and CDR2 is FQGNSA. The CDR3 extends over 16 amino acids. The ends were cut back, 5 bases at V and 6 bases at J, with 20 bases in the middle. CDR3 nucleotide sequence: TGTGCCAGCAGCCCGACAGCTTTCCGGTTGGGCAATGAGCAGTTCTTC. This gives the protein CASSPTAFRLGNEQFF.

The chain links TRBV6-5 to TRBJ1-6; D not certain. In germline, CDR1 is MNHEY, CDR2 SVGAGI. V gave up 6 bases and J gave up 8 bases, with 14 bases separating them. The CDR3 runs 14 residues. The CDR3 DNA reads as TGTGCCAGCAGCTTCCAAAGGAGGGATTCACCCCTCCACTTT. Its protein is CASSFQRRDSPLHF.

This clone was found once. This rearrangement joins TRBV2 to TRBJ1-2; D remains unclear. V shed 2 bases and J shed 5 bases, with 9 bases lying between them. CDR1 and CDR2 from the germline V gene are SNHLY and FYNNEI. The CDR3 has 13 residues. The CDR3 region is CASSERQDYGYTF. CDR3 bases: TGTGCCAGCAGTGAACGGCAGGATTATGGCTACACCTTC.

The chain joins TRBV27 to TRBJ1-1; TRBD1 agrees at 7 bases. This CDR3 is built from 14 residues. Germline CDR1 and CDR2: MNHEY and SMNVEV (reference sequence). The ends lost 4 bases at V and 5 bases at J; junction bases unmatched: 7. The CDR3 region is CASSWDSRGTEAFF. The CDR3 region has the DNA TGTGCCAGCAGTTGGGACAGCAGGGGAACTGAAGCTTTCTTT.

The rearrangement links TRBV7-8 to TRBJ1-2; 8 nucleotides line up with TRBD1. V lost 2 bases and J lost 4; bases outside the gene matches: 6. In germline, CDR1 is SGHVS, CDR2 FQNEAQ. This CDR3 comprises 15 residues. CDR3 in DNA: TGTGCCAGCAGCTTACCTCAGGGGGCTGTCTATGGCTACACCTTC. Its translation: CASSLPQGAVYGYTF.

This clone was recorded at least ten times. This rearrangement joins TRBV3-1 (or the pseudogene TRBV3-2) to TRBJ1-2; D possibly corresponds to TRBD1 (6 bases). Germline CDR1 is LGHDT and CDR2 is YNNKEL (reference sequence). Trimming left V 3 bases short and J 6 bases short, with 11 bases between. This CDR3 contains 13 residues. CDR3 residues: CASSHVGGDGYTF. The CDR3 DNA reads as TGTGCCAGCAGCCATGTAGGGGGAGATGGCTACACCTTC.

This clone was recorded only once. V usage is TRBV7-3 and J usage is TRBJ2-2; 8 bases are shared with TRBD1. V was clipped by 5 bases and J by 8 bases; unmatched bases: 10. This CDR3 has 15 residues. Germline CDR1 and CDR2: SGHTA and FQGTGA. CDR3 sequence reads: CASSPNPDRGGELFF. CDR3 DNA: TGTGCCAGCAGCCCTAATCCCGACAGGGGAGGGGAGCTGTTTTTT.

This clone was recorded a few times. V gene TRBV15 combines with J gene TRBJ1-3; the D gene is possibly TRBD1 (6 bases). V was shortened by 3 bases and J by 0 bases, with 15 bases between the two germline ends. Germline V CDR1 and CDR2: LNHNV, YYDKDF (reference sequence). This CDR3 spans 17 amino acids. CDR3 in amino acids: CATSRGSTGISGNTIYF. The CDR3 DNA is TGTGCCACCAGCAGGGGATCGACAGGAATCTCTGGAAACACCATATATTTT. The whole variable domain, filled in from reference TRBV15 and TRBJ1-3, reads DAMVIQNPRYQVTQFGKPVTLSCSQTLNHNVMYWYQQKSSQAPKLLFHYYDKDFNNEADTPDNFQSRRPNTSFCFLDIRSPGLGDTAMYLCATSRGSTGISGNTIYFGEGSWLTVV.

The chain recombines TRBV2 with TRBJ1-5; D unresolved. Germline CDR1 is SNHLY and CDR2 is FYNNEI. This CDR3 region has 15 residues. Trimming shortened V by 3 bases and J by 3 bases, and 12 bases separated the two germline ends. The CDR3 DNA reads TGTGCCAGCAGTGATGAGGGATCCTACAATCAGCCCCAGCATTTT. Amino acids: CASSDEGSYNQPQHF.

The chain carries TRBV7-6 and TRBJ1-1; D possibly corresponds to TRBD1 (6 bases). This CDR3 spans 13 amino acids. Germline values: CDR1 SGHVS, CDR2 FNYEAQ. V gave up 4 bases and J gave up 3 bases, with 9 bases separating them. CDR3 sequence (DNA): TGTGCCAGCAGCTCACAGGGAGACACTGAAGCTTTCTTT. Its protein is CASSSQGDTEAFF.

This rearrangement joins TRBV7-9 to TRBJ2-1; no reliable D call. The CDR3 length is 12 residues. Germline CDR1 SEHNR, CDR2 FQNEAQ (reference sequence). Trimming took off 6 bases at V and 5 bases at J, with 8 bases between the two ends. The CDR3 region has the DNA TGTGCCAGCAGTCAGGATCACAATGAGCAGTTCTTC. It specifies CASSQDHNEQFF. Based on the CDR3 plus reference TRBV7-9 and TRBJ2-1, the full variable domain is DTGVSQNPRHKITKRGQNVTFRCDPISEHNRLYWYRQTLGQGPEFLTYFQNEAQLEKSRLLSDRFSAERPKGSFSTLEIQRTEQGDSAMYLCASSQDHNEQFFGPGTRLTVL.

This chain links TRBV18 with TRBJ1-5; a possible D gene is TRBD1 (6 bases). Per the germline V gene, CDR1 is KGHSH and CDR2 is LQKENI. The ends were cut back, 3 bases at V and 6 bases at J, with 12 bases in the middle. The CDR3 extends over 14 amino acids. The CDR3 region has the DNA TGTGCCAGCTCACCCACTTCGGACAGTCAGCCCCAGCATTTT. It is translated as CASSPTSDSQPQHF.

The chain links TRBV5-1 to TRBJ2-3, with 8 bases identical to TRBD2. The CDR3 extends over 16 amino acids. Losses at the gene ends were 3 bases for V and 2 bases for J; bases not matched to a gene: 8. Germline V gene lookup returns CDR1 SGHRS and CDR2 YFSETQ. The chain's CDR3 is CASSSLGGASTDTQYF. Here the CDR3 DNA reads TGCGCCAGCAGCTCCCTCGGGGGGGCCTCCACAGATACGCAGTATTTT.

This chain joins TRBV5-6 and TRBJ2-1, with 9 bases that match TRBD2. This CDR3 has 15 amino acids. Unmatched junction bases numbered 5, after V lost 2 bases and J lost 5 bases. CDR1 is SGHDT, CDR2 YYEEEE, per germline. The CDR3 loop reads CASSFPREGHNEQFF. In DNA, the CDR3 is TGTGCCAGCAGCTTCCCGCGGGAGGGCCACAATGAGCAGTTCTTC.